This TCR beta chain was obtained from a study of blood T cells in healthy people across ages (dated by TCRdb to 2013 to 2016). About the full investigation: In model experiments, template switching captured about one uniquely barcoded TCR beta cDNA molecule for every two T cells. The study measured age-related changes in TCR beta repertoire diversity using deep sequencing normalized with unique cDNA molecular identifiers. Four age groups were formed from the donors: young (average approximately 15 years), middle-aged (just under 40), aged (around 68) and long-lived (less than 85). To avoid experimental bias, donors of different ages were spread randomly across the sequencing lanes. For two donors (one aged 18 to 29 and one aged 80 or older), the study analyzed two additional independent replicas of 1 million unique cDNA reads from the same blood draw. Results the study describes overall, beyond this receptor: As age increased, observed TCR beta diversity per million T cells dropped in a roughly linear way, and a significant reduction was already evident by age 40. Estimates of total diversity from one million sequenced T cells were regarded as lower bounds and underestimates. The CMV infection status of donors was not known, potentially confounding age-related changes in expanded clonotypes. Since profiling was done on bulk unsorted PBMCs, naive and antigen-experienced compartments could not be conclusively compared. Observed TCR beta diversity correlated strongly with the percentage of naive T cells measured by flow cytometry. The long-lived group showed more naive CD4+ T cells, fewer expanded clones and increased TCR diversity than the aged group, suggesting age selection.

The library was built by means of 5' RACE. The sequencer was an Illumina HiSeq 2500. A second PCR of about 7 to 12 cycles was run with a J-beta primer mix and a sample-barcoded 5' primer. Each TCR beta cDNA molecule received a unique molecular identifier from a template-switch 5' adaptor carrying 12 random nucleotides. Each sample yielded at least 2.5 million CDR3-containing paired-end reads. The Mint cDNA synthesis kit, primed by a TRBC-specific oligonucleotide, was used to synthesize first-strand cDNA from all RNA. After uracil-DNA glycosylase treatment, a first 18-cycle PCR used universal primers M1SS and BC2_uni_R on all cDNA. The published analysis was carried out like this. For normalization, 1 million high-quality reads were randomly selected from each sample, with every read carrying a distinct molecular identifier. Instead of being binned into consensus sequences, reads with shared molecular identifiers were discarded. CDR3 identification, clonotype clustering and error correction used MiTCR with a Q25 quality threshold and the strictest error-elimination algorithm. A nonparametric unseen species model using Euler transformation provided a lower-bound estimate of total TCR beta diversity. Clones were called with MiXCR by TCRdb after fastp trimmed the public reads at Q25, and only in-frame beta chains were retained. Every CDR3 protein is listed once, alongside the most common genes and DNA of its rows. For this entry, the V and J calls and clone size follow TCRdb and not the study's own pipeline. Across this sample there are about 1.6 million distinct CDR3 sequences, with roughly 32% seen only once. Jointly, the top ten make up around 11% of the sample.

The approximately 39 donors, aged roughly 6 to 90 years, were systemically healthy Caucasian individuals from Russia. Each donor gave about 9.7 milliliters of peripheral blood, drawn into EDTA-treated Vacutainer tubes. Ficoll-Paque density-gradient centrifugation was used to isolate PBMCs, with at least 7 million obtained per sample. Total RNA was extracted from PBMCs with Trizol reagent, with at least 6 micrograms obtained per sample. Naive CD45RAhigh/CD27high T cell percentages were measured by flow cytometry on a PBMC aliquot from every donor. Of note for this clonotype: Its specific antigen is unknown. Nothing much larger sits one base from this clone, and base qualities are not available.

The CDR3 holds 12 amino acids from the cysteine to the phenylalanine. Only the CDR3 DNA is retained, 36 bases long and in frame from the first base. The CDR1 and CDR2 encoded by the germline V gene are SGHVS and FQNEAQ. V was cut back by 6 bases and J by 7 bases, leaving a gap of 10 bases between them. This TCR was sampled from a woman aged 25 to 39 in good health. Sequenced material: blood. In this chain, TRBV7-8 is recombined with TRBJ2-1; no D segment can be confidently identified. The CDR3 protein sequence reads: CASSTAGNEQFF. At the DNA level, the sequence is TGTGCCAGCAGTACTGCCGGGAATGAGCAGTTCTTC.